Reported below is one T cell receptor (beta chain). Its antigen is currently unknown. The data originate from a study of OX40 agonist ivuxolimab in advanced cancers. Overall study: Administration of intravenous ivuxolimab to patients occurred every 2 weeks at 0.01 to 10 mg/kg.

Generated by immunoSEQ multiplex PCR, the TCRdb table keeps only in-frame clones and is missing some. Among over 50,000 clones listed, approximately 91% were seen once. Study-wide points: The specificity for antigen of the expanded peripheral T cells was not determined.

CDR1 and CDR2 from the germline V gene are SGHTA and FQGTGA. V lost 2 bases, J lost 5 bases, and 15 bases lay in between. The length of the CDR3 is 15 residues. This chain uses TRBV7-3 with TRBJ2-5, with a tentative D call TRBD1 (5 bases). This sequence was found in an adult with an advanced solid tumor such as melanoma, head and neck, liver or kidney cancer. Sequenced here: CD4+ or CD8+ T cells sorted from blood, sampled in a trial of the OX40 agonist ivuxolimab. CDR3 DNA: TGTGCCAGCAGCTTATTTTCAGGGATGGGGGAGACCCAGTACTTC. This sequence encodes CASSLFSGMGETQYF.